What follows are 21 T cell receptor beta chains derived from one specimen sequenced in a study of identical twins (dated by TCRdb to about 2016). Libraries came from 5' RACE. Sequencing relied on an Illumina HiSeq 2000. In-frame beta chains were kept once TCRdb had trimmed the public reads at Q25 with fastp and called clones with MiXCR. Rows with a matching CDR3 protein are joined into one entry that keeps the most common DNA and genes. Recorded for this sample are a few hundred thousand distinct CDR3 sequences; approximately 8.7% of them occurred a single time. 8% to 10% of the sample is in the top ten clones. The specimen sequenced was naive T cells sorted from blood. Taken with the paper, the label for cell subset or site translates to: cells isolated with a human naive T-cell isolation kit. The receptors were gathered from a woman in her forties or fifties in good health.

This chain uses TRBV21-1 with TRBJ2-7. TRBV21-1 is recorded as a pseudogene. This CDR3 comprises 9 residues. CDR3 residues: CASRHRQYV. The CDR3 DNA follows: TGTGCCAGTAGGCATAGGCAGTACGTC.

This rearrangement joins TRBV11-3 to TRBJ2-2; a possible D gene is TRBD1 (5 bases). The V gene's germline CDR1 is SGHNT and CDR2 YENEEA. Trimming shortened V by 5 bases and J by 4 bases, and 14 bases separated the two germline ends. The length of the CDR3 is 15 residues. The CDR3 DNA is TGTGCCAGCAGCCTCCAGGGCTGGAGCACCGGGGAGCTGTTTTTT. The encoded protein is CASSLQGWSTGELFF. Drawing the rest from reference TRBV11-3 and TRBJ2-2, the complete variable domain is EAGVVQSPRYKIIEKKQPVAFWCNPISGHNTLYWYLQNLGQGPELLIRYENEEAVDDSQLPKDRFSAERLKGVDSTLKIQPAELGDSAVYLCASSLQGWSTGELFFGEGSRLTVL.

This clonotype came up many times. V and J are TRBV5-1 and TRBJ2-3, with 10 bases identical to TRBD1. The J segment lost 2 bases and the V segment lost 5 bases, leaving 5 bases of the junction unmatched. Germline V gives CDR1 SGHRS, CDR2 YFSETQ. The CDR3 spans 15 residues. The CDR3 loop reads CASRGQGPPTDTQYF. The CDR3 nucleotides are TGCGCCAGCAGGGGACAGGGGCCCCCCACAGATACGCAGTATTTT.

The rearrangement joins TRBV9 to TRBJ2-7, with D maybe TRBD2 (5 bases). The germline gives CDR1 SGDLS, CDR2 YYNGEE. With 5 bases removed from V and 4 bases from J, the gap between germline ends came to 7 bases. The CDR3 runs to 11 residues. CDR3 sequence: CASRTMYEQYF. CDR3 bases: TGTGCCAGCAGGACTATGTACGAGCAGTACTTC.

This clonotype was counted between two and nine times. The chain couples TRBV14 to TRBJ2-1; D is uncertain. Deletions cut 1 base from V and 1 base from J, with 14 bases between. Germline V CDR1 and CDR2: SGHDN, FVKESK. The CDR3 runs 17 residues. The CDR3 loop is CASSQGKLPLSYNEQFF. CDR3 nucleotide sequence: TGTGCCAGCAGCCAAGGAAAGTTACCTTTATCCTACAATGAGCAGTTCTTC.

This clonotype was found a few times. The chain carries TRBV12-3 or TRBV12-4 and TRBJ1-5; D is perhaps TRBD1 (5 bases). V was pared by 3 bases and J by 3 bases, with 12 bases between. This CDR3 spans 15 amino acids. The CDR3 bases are TGTGCCAGCAGTTTGGGCAGGGTATACAATCAGCCCCAGCATTTT. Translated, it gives CASSLGRVYNQPQHF.

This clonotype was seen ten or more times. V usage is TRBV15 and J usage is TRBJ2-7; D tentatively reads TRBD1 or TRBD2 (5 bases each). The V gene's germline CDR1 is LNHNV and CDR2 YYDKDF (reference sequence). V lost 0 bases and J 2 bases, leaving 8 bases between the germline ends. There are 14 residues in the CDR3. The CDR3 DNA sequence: TGTGCCACCAGCAGAGATGGGGGACCCTACGAGCAGTACTTC. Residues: CATSRDGGPYEQYF.

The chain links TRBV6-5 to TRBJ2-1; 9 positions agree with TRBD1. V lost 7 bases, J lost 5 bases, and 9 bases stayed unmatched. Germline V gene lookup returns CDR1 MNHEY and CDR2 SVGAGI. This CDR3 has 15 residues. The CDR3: CASTPGTGFNNEQFF. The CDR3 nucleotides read TGTGCCAGCACTCCCGGGACAGGGTTCAACAATGAGCAGTTCTTC.

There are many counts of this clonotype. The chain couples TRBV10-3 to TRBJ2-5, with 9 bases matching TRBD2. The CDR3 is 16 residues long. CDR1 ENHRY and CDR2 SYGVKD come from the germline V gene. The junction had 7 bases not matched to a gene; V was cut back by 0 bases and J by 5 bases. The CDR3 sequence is CAISESSAGGLETQYF. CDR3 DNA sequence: TGTGCCATCAGTGAGTCGTCAGCGGGAGGTTTGGAGACCCAGTACTTC.

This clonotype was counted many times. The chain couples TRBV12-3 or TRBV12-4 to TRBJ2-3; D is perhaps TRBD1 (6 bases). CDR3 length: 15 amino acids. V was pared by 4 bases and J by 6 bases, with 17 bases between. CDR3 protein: CASSYRVGFGDTQYF. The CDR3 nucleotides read TGTGCCAGCAGTTACAGGGTAGGGTTTGGGGATACGCAGTATTTT.

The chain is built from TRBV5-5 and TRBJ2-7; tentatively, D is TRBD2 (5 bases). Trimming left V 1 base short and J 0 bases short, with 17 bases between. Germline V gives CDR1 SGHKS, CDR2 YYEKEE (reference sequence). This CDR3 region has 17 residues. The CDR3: CASSLPRTGKSSYEQYV. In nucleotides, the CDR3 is TGTGCCAGCAGCTTGCCCAGGACCGGGAAGAGCTCCTACGAGCAGTACGTC.

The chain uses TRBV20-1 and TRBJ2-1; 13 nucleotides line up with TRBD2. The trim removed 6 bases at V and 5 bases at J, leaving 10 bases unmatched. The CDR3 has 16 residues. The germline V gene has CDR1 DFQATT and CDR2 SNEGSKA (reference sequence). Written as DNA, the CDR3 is TGCAGTGCATCCGGGACTAGCGGGACTCGGGACAATGAGCAGTTCTTC. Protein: CSASGTSGTRDNEQFF.

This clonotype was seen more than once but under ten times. The CDR3: CASSPDRSSYEQYF. DNA for the CDR3: TGTGCCAGCAGTCCGGACAGAAGCTCCTACGAGCAGTACTTC. The V gene is TRBV12-3 or TRBV12-4, the J gene TRBJ2-7; weak D call: TRBD1 (6 bases). The CDR3 has 14 amino acids. V lost 5 bases, J lost 0 bases, and 11 bases lay in between.

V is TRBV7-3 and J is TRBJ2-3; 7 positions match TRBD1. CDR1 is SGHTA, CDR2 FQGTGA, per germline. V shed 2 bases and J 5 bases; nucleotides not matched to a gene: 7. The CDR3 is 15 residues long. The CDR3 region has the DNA TGTGCCAGCAGCTTACGAGGGGGCGGATTAGATACGCAGTATTTT. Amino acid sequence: CASSLRGGGLDTQYF.

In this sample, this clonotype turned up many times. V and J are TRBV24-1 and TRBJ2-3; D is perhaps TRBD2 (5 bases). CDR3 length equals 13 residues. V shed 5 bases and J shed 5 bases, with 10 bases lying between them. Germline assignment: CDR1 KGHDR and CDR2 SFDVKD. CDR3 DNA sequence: TGTGCCACCAGTGTGGGAGTGAGAGATACGCAGTATTTT. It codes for CATSVGVRDTQYF.

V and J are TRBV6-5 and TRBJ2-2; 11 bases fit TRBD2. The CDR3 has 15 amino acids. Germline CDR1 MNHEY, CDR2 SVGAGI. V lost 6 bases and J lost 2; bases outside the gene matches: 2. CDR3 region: CASRGLAANTGELFF. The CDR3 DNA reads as TGTGCCAGCAGGGGACTAGCGGCTAACACCGGGGAGCTGTTTTTT.

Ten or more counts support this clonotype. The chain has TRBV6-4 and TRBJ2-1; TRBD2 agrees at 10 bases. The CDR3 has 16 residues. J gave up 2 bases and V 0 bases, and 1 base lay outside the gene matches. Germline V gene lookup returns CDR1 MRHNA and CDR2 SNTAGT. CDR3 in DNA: TGTGCCAGCAGTGACTCAGGACTAGCGGCCTACAATGAGCAGTTCTTC. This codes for CASSDSGLAAYNEQFF.

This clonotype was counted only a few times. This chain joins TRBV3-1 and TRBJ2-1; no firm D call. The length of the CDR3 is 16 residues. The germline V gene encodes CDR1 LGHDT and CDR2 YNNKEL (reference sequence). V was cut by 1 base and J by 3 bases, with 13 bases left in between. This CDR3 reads CASSQAEGLFYNEQFF. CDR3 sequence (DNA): TGTGCCAGCAGCCAAGCAGAAGGGTTGTTCTACAATGAGCAGTTCTTC.

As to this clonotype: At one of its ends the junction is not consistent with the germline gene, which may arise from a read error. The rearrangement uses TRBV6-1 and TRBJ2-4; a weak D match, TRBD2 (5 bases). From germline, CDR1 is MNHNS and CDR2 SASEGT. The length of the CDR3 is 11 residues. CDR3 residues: CASSLIGQRDF. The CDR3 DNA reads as TGTGCCAGCAGTTTAATTGGGCAGAGGGACTTC.

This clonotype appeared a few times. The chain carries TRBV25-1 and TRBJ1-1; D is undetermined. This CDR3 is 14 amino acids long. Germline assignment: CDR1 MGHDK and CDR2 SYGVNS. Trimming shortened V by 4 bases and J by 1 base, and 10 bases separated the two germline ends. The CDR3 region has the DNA TGTGCCAGCAGTGTCGGAGGAAGGAACACTGAAGCTTTCTTT. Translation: CASSVGGRNTEAFF.

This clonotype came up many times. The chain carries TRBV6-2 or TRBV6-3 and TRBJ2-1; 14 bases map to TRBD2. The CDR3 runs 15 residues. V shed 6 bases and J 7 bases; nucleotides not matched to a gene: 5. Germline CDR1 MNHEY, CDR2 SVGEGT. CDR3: CASRGRTSGRNEQFF. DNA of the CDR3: TGTGCCAGCAGAGGGAGGACTAGCGGGAGGAATGAGCAGTTCTTC.